These 23 T cell receptor beta chains originate from one sample sequenced in a study of blood T cell repertoires in COVID-19. Sequencing was performed with immunoSEQ multiplex PCR; in TCRdb, only in-frame clones are kept and a portion is missing. The sample contains hundreds of thousands of clones, 80% of which appear only once. Sequencing was carried out using PBMCs or T cells enriched from blood (not recorded which). The source of these receptors is a young man with acute COVID-19.

This clone appeared a few times. V usage is TRBV28 and J usage is TRBJ2-7; 7 bases are shared with TRBD1. The germline V gene has CDR1 MDHEN and CDR2 SYDVKM. There are 13 residues in the CDR3. The trim removed 4 bases at V and 7 bases at J, leaving 7 bases unmatched. The CDR3 DNA reads TGTGCCAGCAGTTCTCCGGACAGGCGTGAGCAGTACTTC. Translated, it gives CASSSPDRREQYF. Full variable domain (rest looked up from reference TRBV28 and TRBJ2-7): DVKVTQSSRYLVKRTGEKVFLECVQDMDHENMFWYRQDPGLGLRLIYFSYDVKMKEKGDIPEGYSVSREKKERFSLILESASTNQTSMYLCASSSPDRREQYFGPGTRLTVT.

This clone was counted only a few times. The rearrangement uses TRBV6-5 and TRBJ2-7, with D unclear. Deletions cut 4 bases from V and 3 bases from J, with 16 bases between. This CDR3 has 15 amino acids. Germline CDR1 reads MNHEY; CDR2 reads SVGAGI. CDR3 nucleotides: TGTGCCAGCAGTTCTAAAAGGAGAGGCAGCTACGAGCAGTACTTC. It encodes CASSSKRRGSYEQYF.

A single count supports this clone. CDR3 region: CASSPTENYGYTF. CDR3 sequence (DNA): TGTGCCAGCAGTCCCACTGAAAACTATGGCTACACCTTC. V gene TRBV27 combines with J gene TRBJ1-2; D gene unclear. CDR1 is MNHEY, CDR2 SMNVEV, per germline (reference sequence). Trimming cost V 5 bases and J 2 bases, with 9 bases left between them. This CDR3 comprises 13 residues.

The rearrangement uses TRBV27 and TRBJ2-7; the D is unclear. Germline V lookup: CDR1 MNHEY, CDR2 SMNVEV (reference sequence). This CDR3 spans 17 amino acids. Trimming left V 5 bases short and J 0 bases short, with 20 bases between. In DNA, the CDR3 is TGTGCCAGCAGTCCGCTCGGCAGGTCCTTGAGCTCCTACGAGCAGTACTTC. Protein product: CASSPLGRSLSSYEQYF.

V usage is TRBV27 and J usage is TRBJ2-7; 8 bases are a match to TRBD1. Trimming took 5 bases from V and 1 from J; bases not matched to a gene: 7. Germline V gene data show CDR1 as MNHEY and CDR2 as SMNVEV (reference sequence). The CDR3 has 15 residues. The CDR3, as DNA: TGTGCCAGCAGTAGCGGACAGGGTATATCCTACGAGCAGTACTTC. It encodes CASSSGQGISYEQYF.

The V and J genes are TRBV27 and TRBJ1-2; D might be TRBD1 (5 bases). This CDR3 spans 12 amino acids. The germline gives CDR1 MNHEY, CDR2 SMNVEV (reference sequence). The chain's CDR3 is CERLGPTYGYTF. In DNA, the CDR3 is TGTGAGCGACTGGGGCCGACCTATGGCTACACCTTC.

The gene calls are TRBV13 and TRBJ2-5; TRBD1 matches 9 bases. Trimming cost V 5 bases and J 5 bases; bases outside gene matches: 9. Germline V gives CDR1 PRHDT, CDR2 FYEKMQ (reference sequence). The CDR3 spans 15 residues. In nucleotides, the CDR3 is TGTGCCAGCAGCCCAAGGACAGGGGCCTCGGAGACCCAGTACTTC. It encodes CASSPRTGASETQYF. The whole variable domain, remainder taken from reference TRBV13 and TRBJ2-5, is AAGVIQSPRHLIKEKRETATLKCYPIPRHDTVYWYQQGPGQDPQFLISFYEKMQSDKGSIPDRFSAQQFSDYHSELNMSSLELGDSALYFCASSPRTGASETQYFGPGTRLLVL.

The chain is built from TRBV3-1 (or the pseudogene TRBV3-2) and TRBJ1-2; D uncertain. In germline, CDR1 is LGHDT, CDR2 YNNKEL (reference sequence). The V end lost 1 base, the J end lost 4 bases, and 7 bases lay between the germline ends. This CDR3 contains 13 residues. In nucleotides, the CDR3 is TGTGCCAGCAGCCAAGTCCAGTCCTATGGCTACACCTTC. Amino acids: CASSQVQSYGYTF.

V gene TRBV10-1 combines with J gene TRBJ2-1, with TRBD2 identical over 11 bases. Germline CDR1 WNHNN, CDR2 SYGVQD (reference sequence). This CDR3 comprises 18 residues. Germline trimming cut 7 bases from V and 1 base from J; bases unmatched to any gene: 12. The CDR3 DNA reads TGCGCCAGCAACGGACCGGGACTAGCGGAAATATCCTACAATGAGCAGTTCTTC. Protein product: CASNGPGLAEISYNEQFF.

The chain has TRBV2 and TRBJ2-3; TRBD2 might be the D (6 bases). The CDR3 spans 16 residues. Per germline, CDR1 SNHLY and CDR2 FYNNEI. Between the trimmed V and J ends, which lost 4 bases and 4 bases, there was a span of 18 bases. This CDR3 is CASSVGAGRGSDTQYF. In nucleotides, the CDR3 is TGTGCCAGCAGTGTTGGGGCGGGACGAGGCTCAGATACGCAGTATTTT.

This clone was counted between two and nine times. The V and J genes are TRBV6-1 and TRBJ2-2, with 10 bases fitting TRBD2. The germline CDR1 and CDR2 sequences are MNHNS and SASEGT. V dropped 2 bases and J dropped 6; count of bases not matched to a gene: 3. The CDR3 spans 15 residues. Here the CDR3 reads CASSEQAGGPGELFF. CDR3 in DNA: TGTGCCAGCAGTGAACAAGCGGGGGGGCCCGGGGAGCTGTTTTTT.

This clone has a handful of counts. V and J are TRBV29-1 and TRBJ2-7; 8 nucleotides align to TRBD1. CDR1 and CDR2 from the germline V gene are SQVTM and ANQGSEA. The CDR3 is 13 residues long. The J segment lost 2 bases and the V segment lost 2 bases, leaving 2 bases of the junction unmatched. For the CDR3, the DNA is TGCAGCGTTGAACGGGACAGGCCCTACGAGCAGTACTTC. Translated, it gives CSVERDRPYEQYF.

The CDR3 region has the DNA TGTGCCAGTAGTCCCGACAGAGTTGGCTACACCTTC. Protein sequence: CASSPDRVGYTF. The chain couples TRBV19 to TRBJ1-2, with D tentatively TRBD1 (5 bases). The CDR3 has 12 amino acids. Germline CDR1 LNHDA, CDR2 SQIVND (reference sequence). The V gene lost 5 bases and the J gene lost 7 bases, with 11 bases spanning the gap.

The J gene is TRBJ1-5, the V gene TRBV19; D call uncertain. The CDR3 length is 13 residues. Germline CDR1 LNHDA, CDR2 SQIVND (reference sequence). V shed 1 base and J shed 5 bases, with 6 bases lying between them. CDR3: CASSIVGDQPQHF. The CDR3 region has the DNA TGTGCCAGTAGTATAGTCGGGGATCAGCCCCAGCATTTT.

CDR3: CASSSTGVYSNQPQHF. The CDR3 DNA reads TGTGCCAGCAGTTCCACAGGGGTTTATAGCAATCAGCCCCAGCATTTT. The rearrangement links TRBV6-5 to TRBJ1-5; 7 positions agree with TRBD1. V lost 4 bases to trimming and J lost 0 bases; unmatched junction nucleotides: 6. Germline values: CDR1 MNHEY, CDR2 SVGAGI. The CDR3 is 16 amino acids.

The V and J genes are TRBV3-1 (or the pseudogene TRBV3-2) and TRBJ2-2, with unresolved D. The CDR3 totals 16 residues. Germline V lookup: CDR1 LGHDT, CDR2 YNNKEL (reference sequence). Trimming left V 1 base short and J 4 bases short, with 13 bases between. DNA of the CDR3: TGTGCCAGCAGCCAAGGATGGCGGTCGGGCACCGGGGAGCTGTTTTTT. It yields the protein CASSQGWRSGTGELFF.

This chain joins TRBV3-1 (or the pseudogene TRBV3-2) and TRBJ2-2; D call uncertain. Germline CDR1 LGHDT, CDR2 YNNKEL (reference sequence). Trimming stripped 3 bases from V and 5 bases from J, with 4 bases between. The CDR3 has 12 amino acids. CDR3 residues: CASSHLTGELFF. CDR3 sequence (DNA): TGTGCCAGCAGCCACCTAACCGGGGAGCTGTTTTTT.

The chain joins TRBV18 to TRBJ1-1, with D possibly TRBD1 on 5 matching bases. The CDR3 contains 14 residues. Trimming removed 6 bases from V and 4 bases from J, with 15 bases in between. Germline V gives CDR1 KGHSH, CDR2 LQKENI. The CDR3 region is CASSGVVGGTEAFF. The CDR3 DNA sequence: TGTGCCAGCTCGGGGGTCGTCGGGGGCACTGAAGCTTTCTTT. Drawing the rest from reference TRBV18 and TRBJ1-1, the complete variable domain is NAGVMQNPRHLVRRRGQEARLRCSPMKGHSHVYWYRQLPEEGLKFMVYLQKENIIDESGMPKERFSAEFPKEGPSILRIQQVVRGDSAAYFCASSGVVGGTEAFFGQGTRLTVV.

The chain recombines TRBV5-1 with TRBJ1-4, with a tentative D call TRBD1 (6 bases). The CDR3 contains 15 residues. Looked up from germline, CDR1 is SGHRS and CDR2 is YFSETQ. Trimming took off 5 bases at V and 3 bases at J, with 14 bases between the two ends. This CDR3 reads CASSGQLSPNEKLFF. CDR3 DNA sequence: TGCGCCAGCAGTGGACAGTTGTCCCCTAATGAAAAACTGTTTTTT. The whole variable domain, remainder taken from reference TRBV5-1 and TRBJ1-4, is KAGVTQTPRYLIKTRGQQVTLSCSPISGHRSVSWYQQTPGQGLQFLFEYFSETQRNKGNFPGRFSGRQFSNSRSEMNVSTLELGDSALYLCASSGQLSPNEKLFFGSGTQLSVL.

The chain is built from TRBV5-5 and TRBJ1-2, with 9 bases aligning to TRBD1. CDR3 size: 16 residues. Trimming at V came to 3 bases and at J to 4 bases, leaving 10 bases not matched to a gene. Germline CDR1 SGHKS, CDR2 YYEKEE (reference sequence). The DNA for the CDR3 is TGTGCCAGCAGCTCTATCAAGCCGGACAGGGGCTATGGCTACACCTTC. It codes for CASSSIKPDRGYGYTF.

The rearrangement links TRBV10-1 to TRBJ2-1, with 13 bases identical to TRBD2. CDR1 is WNHNN and CDR2 is SYGVQD in the germline V gene (reference sequence). V lost 0 bases to trimming and J lost 9 bases; unmatched junction nucleotides: 8. This CDR3 spans 17 amino acids. In DNA, the CDR3 is TGCGCCAGCAGTGAGTCCTCGGGACTAGCGGGGTCTACTGAGCAGTTCTTC. Protein: CASSESSGLAGSTEQFF.

This clone came up many times. The rearrangement links TRBV11-3 to TRBJ2-2; D unresolved. The CDR3 runs to 16 residues. Germline CDR1 and CDR2: SGHNT and YENEEA. With 2 bases removed from V and 5 bases from J, the gap between germline ends came to 15 bases. The CDR3 bases are TGTGCCAGCAGCTTAATTTCGGAAACCAGGACCGGGGAGCTGTTTTTT. Protein sequence: CASSLISETRTGELFF.

V usage is TRBV2 and J usage is TRBJ2-6, with D unclear. The CDR3 runs to 17 residues. CDR1 SNHLY and CDR2 FYNNEI come from the germline V gene. V was pared by 8 bases and J by 0 bases, with 17 bases between. The CDR3 protein is CASCSGAGSSGANVLTF. CDR3 DNA sequence: TGTGCCAGCTGTTCTGGTGCCGGTAGCTCTGGGGCCAACGTCCTGACTTTC. Together with reference TRBV2 and TRBJ2-6, the CDR3 gives the full variable domain: EPEVTQTPSHQVTQMGQEVILRCVPISNHLYFYWYRQILGQKVEFLVSFYNNEISEKSEIFDDQFSVERPDGSNFTLKIRSTKLEDSAMYFCASCSGAGSSGANVLTFGAGSRLTVL.